Included here is one T cell receptor beta chain sequence, with context. The CDR3 has 17 amino acids. Germline assignment: CDR1 SGHVS and CDR2 FQNEAQ. Trimming at V came to 5 bases and at J to 3 bases, leaving 11 bases not matched to a gene. Some clones are missing from TCRdb's copy, which holds only in-frame ones; the method was immunoSEQ multiplex PCR. The repertoire has approximately 180,000 clones, 76% of them found once; the top ten carry about 17%. This entry comes from a study of blood T cell repertoires in COVID-19. Study overall: Samples representing acute and convalescent COVID-19 were sourced from the United States, Italy and Spain.

The sequence was obtained from a woman in her 50s with acute COVID-19. The rearrangement links TRBV7-8 to TRBJ2-1; TRBD1 matches at 9 bases. The sample was PBMCs or T cells enriched from blood (not recorded which). This chain's CDR3 is CASSIPSGTGFYNEQFF. The CDR3 bases are TGTGCCAGCAGCATACCTTCCGGGACAGGGTTCTACAATGAGCAGTTCTTC.